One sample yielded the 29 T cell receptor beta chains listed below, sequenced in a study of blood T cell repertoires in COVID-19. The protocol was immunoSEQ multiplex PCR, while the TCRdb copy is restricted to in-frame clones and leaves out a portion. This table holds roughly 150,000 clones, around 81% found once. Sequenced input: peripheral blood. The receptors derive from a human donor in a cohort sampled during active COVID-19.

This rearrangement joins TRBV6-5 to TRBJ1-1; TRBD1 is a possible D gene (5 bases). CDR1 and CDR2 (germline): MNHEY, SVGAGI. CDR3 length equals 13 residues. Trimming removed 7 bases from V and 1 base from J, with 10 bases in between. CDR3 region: CASTLTANTEAFF. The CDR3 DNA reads TGTGCCAGCACCTTGACAGCGAACACTGAAGCTTTCTTT.

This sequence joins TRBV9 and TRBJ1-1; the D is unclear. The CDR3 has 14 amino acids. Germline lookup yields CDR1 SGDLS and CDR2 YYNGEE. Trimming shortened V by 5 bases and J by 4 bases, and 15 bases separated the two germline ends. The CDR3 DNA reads TGTGCCAGCAGTTCGACGGGGAAGAGCACTGAAGCTTTCTTT. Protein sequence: CASSSTGKSTEAFF.

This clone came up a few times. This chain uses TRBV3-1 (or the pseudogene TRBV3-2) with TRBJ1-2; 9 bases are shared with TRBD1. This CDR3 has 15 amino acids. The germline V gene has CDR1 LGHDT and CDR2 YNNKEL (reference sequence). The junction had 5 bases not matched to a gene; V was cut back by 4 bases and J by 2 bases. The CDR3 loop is CASSLWDRDNYGYTF. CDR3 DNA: TGTGCCAGCAGCCTTTGGGACAGGGACAACTATGGCTACACCTTC.

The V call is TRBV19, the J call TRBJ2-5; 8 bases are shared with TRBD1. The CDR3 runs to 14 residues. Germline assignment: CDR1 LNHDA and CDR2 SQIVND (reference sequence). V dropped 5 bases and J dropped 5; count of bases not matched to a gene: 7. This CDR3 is CASSSQGARETQYF. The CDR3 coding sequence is TGTGCCAGTAGTTCCCAGGGGGCGCGGGAGACCCAGTACTTC. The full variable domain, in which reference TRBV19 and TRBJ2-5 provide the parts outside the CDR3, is DGGITQSPKYLFRKEGQNVTLSCEQNLNHDAMYWYRQDPGQGLRLIYYSQIVNDFQKGDIAEGYSVSREKKESFPLTVTSAQKNPTAFYLCASSSQGARETQYFGPGTRLLVL.

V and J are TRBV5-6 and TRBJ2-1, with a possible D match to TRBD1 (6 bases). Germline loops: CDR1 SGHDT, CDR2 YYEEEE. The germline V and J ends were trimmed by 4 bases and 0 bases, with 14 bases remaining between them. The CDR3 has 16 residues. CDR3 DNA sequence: TGTGCCAGCAGCGGGTCGACAGGACTCTCCTACAATGAGCAGTTCTTC. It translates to CASSGSTGLSYNEQFF.

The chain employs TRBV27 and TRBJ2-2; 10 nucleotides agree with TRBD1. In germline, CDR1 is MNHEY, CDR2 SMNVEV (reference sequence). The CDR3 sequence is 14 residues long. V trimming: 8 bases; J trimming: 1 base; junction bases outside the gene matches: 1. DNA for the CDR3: TGTGCCAGCCGGGACAGGGGGAACACCGGGGAGCTGTTTTTT. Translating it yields CASRDRGNTGELFF.

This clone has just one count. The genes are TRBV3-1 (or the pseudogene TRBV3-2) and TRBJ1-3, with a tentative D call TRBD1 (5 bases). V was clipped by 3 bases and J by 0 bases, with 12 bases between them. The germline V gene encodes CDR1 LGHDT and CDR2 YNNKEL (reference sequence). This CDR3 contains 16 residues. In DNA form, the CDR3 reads TGTGCCAGCAGCCACATGCGACAGTTCTCTGGAAACACCATATATTTT. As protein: CASSHMRQFSGNTIYF.

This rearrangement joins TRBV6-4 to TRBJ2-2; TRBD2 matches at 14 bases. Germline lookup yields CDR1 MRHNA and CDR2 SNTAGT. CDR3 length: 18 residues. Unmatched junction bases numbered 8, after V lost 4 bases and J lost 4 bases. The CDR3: CASSATSGGAWSTGELFF. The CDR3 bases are TGTGCCAGCAGTGCGACTAGCGGGGGGGCGTGGAGCACCGGGGAGCTGTTTTTT.

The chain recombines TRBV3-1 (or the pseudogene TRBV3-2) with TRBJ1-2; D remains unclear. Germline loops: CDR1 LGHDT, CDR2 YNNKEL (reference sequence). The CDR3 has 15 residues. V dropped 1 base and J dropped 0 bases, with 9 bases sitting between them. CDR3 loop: CASSQGPNPNYGYTF. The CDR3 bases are TGTGCCAGCAGCCAAGGGCCCAACCCTAACTATGGCTACACCTTC.

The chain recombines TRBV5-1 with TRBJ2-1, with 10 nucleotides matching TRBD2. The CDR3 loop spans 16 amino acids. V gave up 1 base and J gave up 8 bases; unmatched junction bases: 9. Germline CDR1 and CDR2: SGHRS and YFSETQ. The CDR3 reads CASSLLLAGATDEQFF. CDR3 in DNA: TGCGCCAGCAGCTTGCTCCTAGCGGGGGCCACGGATGAGCAGTTCTTC. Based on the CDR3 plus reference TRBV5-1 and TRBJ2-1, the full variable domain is KAGVTQTPRYLIKTRGQQVTLSCSPISGHRSVSWYQQTPGQGLQFLFEYFSETQRNKGNFPGRFSGRQFSNSRSEMNVSTLELGDSALYLCASSLLLAGATDEQFFGPGTRLTVL.

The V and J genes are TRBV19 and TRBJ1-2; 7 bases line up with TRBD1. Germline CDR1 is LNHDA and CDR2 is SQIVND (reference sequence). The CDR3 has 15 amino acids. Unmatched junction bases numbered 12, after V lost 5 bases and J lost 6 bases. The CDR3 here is CASSSPPDRAHGYTF. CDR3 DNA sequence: TGTGCCAGTAGTTCACCTCCCGACAGGGCCCATGGCTACACCTTC.

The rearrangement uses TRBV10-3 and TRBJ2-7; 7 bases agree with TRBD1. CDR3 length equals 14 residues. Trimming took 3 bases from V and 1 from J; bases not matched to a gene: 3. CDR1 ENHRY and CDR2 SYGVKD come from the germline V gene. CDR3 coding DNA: TGTGCCATCAGTGACGGGACAGAGTCCTACGAGCAGTACTTC. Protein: CAISDGTESYEQYF.

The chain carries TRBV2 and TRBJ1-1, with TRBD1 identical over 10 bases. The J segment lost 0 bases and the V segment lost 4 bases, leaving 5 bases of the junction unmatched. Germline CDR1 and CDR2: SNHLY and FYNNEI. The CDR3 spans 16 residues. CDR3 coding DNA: TGTGCCAGCAGTGTCCAAGGACAGGGGGTGAACACTGAAGCTTTCTTT. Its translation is CASSVQGQGVNTEAFF.

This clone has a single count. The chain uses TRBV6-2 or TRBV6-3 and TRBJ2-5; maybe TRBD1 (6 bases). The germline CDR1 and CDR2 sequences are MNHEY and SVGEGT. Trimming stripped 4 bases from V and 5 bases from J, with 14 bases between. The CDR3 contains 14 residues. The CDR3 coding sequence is TGTGCCAGCAGTTTGAGCAGGGGTTTGGAGACCCAGTACTTC. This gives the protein CASSLSRGLETQYF.

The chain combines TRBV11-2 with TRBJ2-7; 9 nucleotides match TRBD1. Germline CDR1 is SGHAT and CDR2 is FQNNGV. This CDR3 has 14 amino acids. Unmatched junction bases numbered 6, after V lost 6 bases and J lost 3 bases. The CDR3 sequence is CASRSGTGSYEQYF. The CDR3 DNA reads TGTGCCAGCAGATCCGGGACAGGGAGCTACGAGCAGTACTTC.

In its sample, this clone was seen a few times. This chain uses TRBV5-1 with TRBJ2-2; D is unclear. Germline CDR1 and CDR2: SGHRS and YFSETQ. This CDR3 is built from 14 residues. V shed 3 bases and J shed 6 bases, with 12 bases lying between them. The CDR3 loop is CASSSTPSAGELFF. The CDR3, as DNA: TGCGCCAGCAGCTCAACCCCCAGCGCCGGGGAGCTGTTTTTT.

Here the CDR3 reads CASSLSTGDQETQYF. CDR3 bases: TGTGCCAGCAGTTTATCGACAGGGGACCAAGAGACCCAGTACTTC. The chain joins TRBV27 to TRBJ2-5, with 8 nucleotides matching TRBD1. The length of the CDR3 is 15 residues. Unmatched junction bases numbered 0, after V lost 0 bases and J lost 0 bases. Germline CDR1 is MNHEY and CDR2 is SMNVEV (reference sequence).

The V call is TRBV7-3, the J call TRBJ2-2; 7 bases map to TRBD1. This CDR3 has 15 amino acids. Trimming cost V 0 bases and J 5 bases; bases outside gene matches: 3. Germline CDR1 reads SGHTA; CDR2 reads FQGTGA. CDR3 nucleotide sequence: TGTGCCAGCAGCTTAACCCCACAGGGGACCGGGGAGCTGTTTTTT. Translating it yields CASSLTPQGTGELFF. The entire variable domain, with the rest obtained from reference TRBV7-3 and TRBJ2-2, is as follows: GAGVSQTPSNKVTEKGKYVELRCDPISGHTALYWYRQSLGQGPEFLIYFQGTGAADDSGLPNDRFFAVRPEGSVSTLKIQRTERGDSAVYLCASSLTPQGTGELFFGEGSRLTVL.

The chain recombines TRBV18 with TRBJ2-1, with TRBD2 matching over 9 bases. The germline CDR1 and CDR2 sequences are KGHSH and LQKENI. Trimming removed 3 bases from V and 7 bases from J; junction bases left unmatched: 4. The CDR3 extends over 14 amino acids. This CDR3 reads CASSPRTSENEQFF. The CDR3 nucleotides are TGTGCCAGCTCACCCAGGACTAGCGAGAATGAGCAGTTCTTC. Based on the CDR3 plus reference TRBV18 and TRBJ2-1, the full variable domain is NAGVMQNPRHLVRRRGQEARLRCSPMKGHSHVYWYRQLPEEGLKFMVYLQKENIIDESGMPKERFSAEFPKEGPSILRIQQVVRGDSAAYFCASSPRTSENEQFFGPGTRLTVL.

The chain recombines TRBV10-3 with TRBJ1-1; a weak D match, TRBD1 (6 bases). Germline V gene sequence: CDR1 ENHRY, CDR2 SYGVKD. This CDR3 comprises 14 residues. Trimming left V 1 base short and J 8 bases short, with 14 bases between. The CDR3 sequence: CAISELQGRGEAFF. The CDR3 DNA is TGTGCCATCAGTGAGTTACAGGGACGGGGCGAAGCTTTCTTT.

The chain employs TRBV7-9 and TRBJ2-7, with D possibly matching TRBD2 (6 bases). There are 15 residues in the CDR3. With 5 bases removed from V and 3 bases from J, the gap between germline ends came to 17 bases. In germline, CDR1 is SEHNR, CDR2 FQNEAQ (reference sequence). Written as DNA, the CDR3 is TGTGCCAGCAGCCCTTACGGGGGTCTTAACTACGAGCAGTACTTC. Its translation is CASSPYGGLNYEQYF.

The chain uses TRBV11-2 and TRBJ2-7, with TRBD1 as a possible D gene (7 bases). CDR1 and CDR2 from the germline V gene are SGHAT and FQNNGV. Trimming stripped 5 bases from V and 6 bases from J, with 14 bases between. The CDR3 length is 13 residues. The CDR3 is CASSLRQGGEQYF. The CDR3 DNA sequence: TGTGCCAGCAGCCTAAGACAGGGAGGCGAGCAGTACTTC.

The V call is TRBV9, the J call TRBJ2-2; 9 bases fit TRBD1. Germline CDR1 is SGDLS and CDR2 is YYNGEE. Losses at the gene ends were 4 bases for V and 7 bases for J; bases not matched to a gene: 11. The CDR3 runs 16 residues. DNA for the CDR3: TGTGCCAGCAGCACTAGGACAGGGGCGGCGATCGGGGAGCTGTTTTTT. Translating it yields CASSTRTGAAIGELFF.

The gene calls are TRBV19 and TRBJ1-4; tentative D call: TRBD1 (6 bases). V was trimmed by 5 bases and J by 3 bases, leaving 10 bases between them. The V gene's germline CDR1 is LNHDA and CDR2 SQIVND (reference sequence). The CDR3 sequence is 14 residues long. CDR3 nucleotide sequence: TGTGCCAGTAGTGTCAGGGGATCTAATGAAAAACTGTTTTTT. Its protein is CASSVRGSNEKLFF.

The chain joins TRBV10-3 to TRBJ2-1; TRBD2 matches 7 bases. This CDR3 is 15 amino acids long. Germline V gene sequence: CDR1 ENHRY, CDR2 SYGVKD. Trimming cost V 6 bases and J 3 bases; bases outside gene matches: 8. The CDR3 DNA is TGTGCCATCAGGGCACTGGGCGGGGGCTACAATGAGCAGTTCTTC. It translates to CAIRALGGGYNEQFF.

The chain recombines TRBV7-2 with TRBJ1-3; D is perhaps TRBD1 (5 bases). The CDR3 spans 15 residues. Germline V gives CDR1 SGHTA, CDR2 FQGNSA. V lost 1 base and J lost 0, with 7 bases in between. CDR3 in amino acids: CASSLGRASGNTIYF. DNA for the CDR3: TGTGCCAGCAGCTTAGGCAGGGCCTCTGGAAACACCATATATTTT.

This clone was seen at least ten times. The CDR3 bases are TGTGCCAGCAGTCGACAGATGAACACTGAAGCTTTCTTT. As protein: CASSRQMNTEAFF. This chain connects TRBV12-3 or TRBV12-4 to TRBJ1-1, with D maybe TRBD1 (5 bases). This CDR3 comprises 13 residues. The V and J ends lost 5 bases and 0 bases respectively, with 7 bases between them.

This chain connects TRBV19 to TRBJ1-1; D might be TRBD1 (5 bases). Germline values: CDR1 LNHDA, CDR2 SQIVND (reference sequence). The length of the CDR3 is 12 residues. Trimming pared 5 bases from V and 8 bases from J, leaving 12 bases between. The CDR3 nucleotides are TGTGCCAGTAGTCAAGGCGGGACCGAAGCTTTCTTT. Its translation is CASSQGGTEAFF.

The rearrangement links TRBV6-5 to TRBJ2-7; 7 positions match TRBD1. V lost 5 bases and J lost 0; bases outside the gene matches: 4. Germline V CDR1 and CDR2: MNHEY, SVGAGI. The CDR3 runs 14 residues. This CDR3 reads CASSPDRSSYEQYF. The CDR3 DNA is TGTGCCAGCAGTCCGGACAGGAGCTCCTACGAGCAGTACTTC.